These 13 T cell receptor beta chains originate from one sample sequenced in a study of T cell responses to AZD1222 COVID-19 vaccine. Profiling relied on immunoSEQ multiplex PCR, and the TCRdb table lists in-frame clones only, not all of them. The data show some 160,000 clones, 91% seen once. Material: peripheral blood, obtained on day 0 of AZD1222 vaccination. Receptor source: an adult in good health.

The DNA for the CDR3 is TGTGCCAGCAGTCGGGCCCGGGGCGAAAAACTGTTTTTT. Amino acid sequence: CASSRARGEKLFF. The chain has TRBV6-5 and TRBJ1-4; weak D call: TRBD1 (5 bases). The CDR3 loop spans 13 amino acids. The germline gives CDR1 MNHEY, CDR2 SVGAGI. With 5 bases removed from V and 8 bases from J, the gap between germline ends came to 12 bases.

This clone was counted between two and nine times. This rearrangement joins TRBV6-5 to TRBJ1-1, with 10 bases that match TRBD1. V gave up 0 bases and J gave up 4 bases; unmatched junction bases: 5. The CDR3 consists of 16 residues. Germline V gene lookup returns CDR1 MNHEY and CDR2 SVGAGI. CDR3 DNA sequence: TGTGCCAGCAGTTACTCACGGACAGGGGGAATCACTGAAGCTTTCTTT. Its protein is CASSYSRTGGITEAFF.

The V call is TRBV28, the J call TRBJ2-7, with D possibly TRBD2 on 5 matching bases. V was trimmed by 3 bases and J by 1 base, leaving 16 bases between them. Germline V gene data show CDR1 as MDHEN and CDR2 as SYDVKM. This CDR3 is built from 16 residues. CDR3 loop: CASSFPPDGNSYEQYF. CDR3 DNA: TGTGCCAGCAGTTTTCCCCCGGACGGGAATTCCTACGAGCAGTACTTC. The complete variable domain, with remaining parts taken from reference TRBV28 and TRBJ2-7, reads DVKVTQSSRYLVKRTGEKVFLECVQDMDHENMFWYRQDPGLGLRLIYFSYDVKMKEKGDIPEGYSVSREKKERFSLILESASTNQTSMYLCASSFPPDGNSYEQYFGPGTRLTVT.

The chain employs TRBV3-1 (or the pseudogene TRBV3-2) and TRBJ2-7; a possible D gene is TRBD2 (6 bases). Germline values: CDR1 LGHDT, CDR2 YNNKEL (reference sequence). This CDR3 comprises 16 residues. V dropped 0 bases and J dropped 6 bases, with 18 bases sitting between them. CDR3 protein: CASSQDPGESSAEQYF. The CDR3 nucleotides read TGTGCCAGCAGCCAAGATCCGGGGGAGAGTAGCGCCGAGCAGTACTTC.

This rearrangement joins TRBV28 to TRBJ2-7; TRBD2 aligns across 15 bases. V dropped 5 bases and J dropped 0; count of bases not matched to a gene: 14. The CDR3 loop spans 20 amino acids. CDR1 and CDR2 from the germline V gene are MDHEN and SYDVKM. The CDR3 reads CASSPYTPGLAGGLSYEQYF. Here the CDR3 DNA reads TGTGCCAGCAGTCCCTACACGCCGGGACTAGCGGGAGGACTCTCCTACGAGCAGTACTTC.

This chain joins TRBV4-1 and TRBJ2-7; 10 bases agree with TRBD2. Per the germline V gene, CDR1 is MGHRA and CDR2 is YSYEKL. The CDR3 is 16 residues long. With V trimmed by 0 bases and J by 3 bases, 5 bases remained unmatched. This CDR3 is CASSQDPLAGVYEQYF. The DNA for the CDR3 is TGCGCCAGCAGCCAAGACCCCCTAGCGGGAGTCTACGAGCAGTACTTC.

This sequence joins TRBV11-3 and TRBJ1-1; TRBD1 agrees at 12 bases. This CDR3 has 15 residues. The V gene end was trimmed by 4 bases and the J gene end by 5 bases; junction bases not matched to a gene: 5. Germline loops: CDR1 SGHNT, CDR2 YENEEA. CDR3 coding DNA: TGTGCCAGCAGCTGGGGACAGGGGGCGGGAACTGAAGCTTTCTTT. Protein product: CASSWGQGAGTEAFF.

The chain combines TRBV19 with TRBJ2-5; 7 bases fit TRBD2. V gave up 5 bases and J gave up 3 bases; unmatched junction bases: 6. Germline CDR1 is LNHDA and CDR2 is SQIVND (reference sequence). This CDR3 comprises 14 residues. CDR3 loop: CASSGLAGKETQYF. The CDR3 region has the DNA TGTGCCAGTAGTGGGTTAGCGGGTAAAGAGACCCAGTACTTC.

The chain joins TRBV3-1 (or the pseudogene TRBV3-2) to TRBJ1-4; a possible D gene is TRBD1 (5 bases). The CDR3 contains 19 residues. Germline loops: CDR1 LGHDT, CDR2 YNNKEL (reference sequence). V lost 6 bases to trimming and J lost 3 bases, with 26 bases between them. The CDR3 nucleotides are TGTGCCAGCAGTTGGGGTTCGAGAGGTCGGGGCTCTGCTAATGAAAAACTGTTTTTT. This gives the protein CASSWGSRGRGSANEKLFF.

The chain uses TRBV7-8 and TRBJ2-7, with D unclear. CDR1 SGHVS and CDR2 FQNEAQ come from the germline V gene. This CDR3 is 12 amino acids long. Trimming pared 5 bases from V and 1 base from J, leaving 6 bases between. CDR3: CASSPESYEQYF. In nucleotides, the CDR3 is TGTGCCAGCAGCCCCGAATCCTACGAGCAGTACTTC. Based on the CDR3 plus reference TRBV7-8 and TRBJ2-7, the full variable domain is GAGVSQSPRYKVAKRGQDVALRCDPISGHVSLFWYQQALGQGPEFLTYFQNEAQLDKSGLPSDRFFAERPEGSVSTLKIQRTQQEDSAVYLCASSPESYEQYFGPGTRLTVT.

CDR3: CASSFALTGELFF. The CDR3 coding sequence is TGTGCCAGCAGTTTCGCACTCACCGGGGAGCTGTTTTTT. The chain couples TRBV2 to TRBJ2-2; D remains ambiguous. Germline CDR1 SNHLY, CDR2 FYNNEI. The CDR3 sequence is 13 residues long. The V end was cut by 5 bases, the J end by 4 bases, with 8 bases between.

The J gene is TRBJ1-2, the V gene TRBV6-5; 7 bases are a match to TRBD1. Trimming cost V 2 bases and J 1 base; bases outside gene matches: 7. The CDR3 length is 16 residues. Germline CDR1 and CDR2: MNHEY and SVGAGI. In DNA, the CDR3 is TGTGCCAGCAGTTACGGATCCGGGACAGATAACTATGGCTACACCTTC. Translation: CASSYGSGTDNYGYTF.

This CDR3 reads CASGDIKLAGRMFF. The CDR3, as DNA: TGTGCCAGCGGGGACATTAAACTAGCGGGAAGGATGTTCTTC. The gene calls are TRBV19 and TRBJ2-1, with 10 bases that match TRBD2. Germline loops: CDR1 LNHDA, CDR2 SQIVND (reference sequence). The V segment lost 9 bases and the J segment 15 bases; nucleotides outside the gene matches: 17. This CDR3 region has 14 residues.